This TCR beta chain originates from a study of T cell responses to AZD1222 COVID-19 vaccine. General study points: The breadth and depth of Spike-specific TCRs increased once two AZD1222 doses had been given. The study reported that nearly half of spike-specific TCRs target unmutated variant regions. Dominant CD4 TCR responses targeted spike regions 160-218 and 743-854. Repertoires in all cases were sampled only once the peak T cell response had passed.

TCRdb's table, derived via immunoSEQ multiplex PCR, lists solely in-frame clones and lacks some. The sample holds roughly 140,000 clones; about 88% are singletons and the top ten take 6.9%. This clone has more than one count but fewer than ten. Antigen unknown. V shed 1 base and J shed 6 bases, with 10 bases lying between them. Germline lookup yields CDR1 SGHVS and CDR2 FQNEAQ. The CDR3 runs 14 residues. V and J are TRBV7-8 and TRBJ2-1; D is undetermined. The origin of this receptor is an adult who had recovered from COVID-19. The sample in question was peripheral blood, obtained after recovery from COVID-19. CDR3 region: CASSLEPARNEQFF. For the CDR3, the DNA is TGTGCCAGCAGCTTAGAACCGGCCCGCAATGAGCAGTTCTTC. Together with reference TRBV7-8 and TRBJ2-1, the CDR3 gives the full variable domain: GAGVSQSPRYKVAKRGQDVALRCDPISGHVSLFWYQQALGQGPEFLTYFQNEAQLDKSGLPSDRFFAERPEGSVSTLKIQRTQQEDSAVYLCASSLEPARNEQFFGPGTRLTVL.